A single sample gave rise to the 21 T cell receptor beta chains below, sequenced in a study of cytomegalovirus exposure and HLA in healthy donors. Sequencing used immunoSEQ multiplex PCR; TCRdb keeps in-frame clones, though not all of them. Among 90,000 to 150,000 clones listed, 85% were seen once. The material sequenced was PBMCs. These receptor sequences come from a woman aged 25 to 39 in good health and CMV-seronegative.

This rearrangement joins TRBV6-4 to TRBJ2-3; D is possibly TRBD1 (6 bases). Deletions cut 0 bases from V and 6 bases from J, with 13 bases between. CDR1 and CDR2 from the germline V gene are MRHNA and SNTAGT. The CDR3 has 15 amino acids. The CDR3: CASSDSITGIDTQYF. CDR3 DNA: TGTGCCAGCAGTGACTCGATCACAGGGATCGATACGCAGTATTTT.

The chain recombines TRBV18 with TRBJ2-1; TRBD1 matches 8 bases. Germline trimming cut 2 bases from V and 1 base from J; bases unmatched to any gene: 10. The CDR3 consists of 18 residues. From germline, CDR1 is KGHSH and CDR2 LQKENI. The CDR3 DNA reads as TGTGCCAGCTCACCATTACCCCGGACAGGGCGATCCTACAATGAGCAGTTCTTC. Translated, it gives CASSPLPRTGRSYNEQFF. The full variable domain, its missing parts supplied by reference TRBV18 and TRBJ2-1, is NAGVMQNPRHLVRRRGQEARLRCSPMKGHSHVYWYRQLPEEGLKFMVYLQKENIIDESGMPKERFSAEFPKEGPSILRIQQVVRGDSAAYFCASSPLPRTGRSYNEQFFGPGTRLTVL.

The genes are TRBV5-1 and TRBJ2-3, with D maybe TRBD1 (6 bases). Trimming left V 4 bases short and J 2 bases short, with 14 bases between. CDR1 is SGHRS, CDR2 YFSETQ, per germline. This CDR3 region has 15 residues. In DNA, the CDR3 is TGCGCCAGCAGCATCTTACAGGGACCCACAGATACGCAGTATTTT. Its protein product is CASSILQGPTDTQYF.

J is TRBJ2-2 and V is TRBV7-6, with TRBD2 matching over 11 bases. This CDR3 spans 18 amino acids. The germline V gene has CDR1 SGHVS and CDR2 FNYEAQ. Trimming cost V 5 bases and J 4 bases; bases outside gene matches: 12. CDR3 sequence: CASSPRLAGPLGTGELFF. CDR3 bases: TGTGCCAGCAGCCCCCGACTAGCGGGGCCACTAGGCACCGGGGAGCTGTTTTTT.

The rearrangement links TRBV7-6 to TRBJ2-5, with 9 bases that match TRBD1. The CDR3 spans 13 residues. Germline trimming cut 5 bases from V and 5 bases from J; bases unmatched to any gene: 3. CDR1 and CDR2 from the germline V gene are SGHVS and FNYEAQ. In DNA form, the CDR3 reads TGTGCCAGCAGCCATGACAGGGGGGAGACCCAGTACTTC. This translates into CASSHDRGETQYF.

The chain couples TRBV6-1 to TRBJ2-1; the D gene is possibly TRBD2 (5 bases). The V gene lost 5 bases and the J gene lost 15 bases, with 23 bases spanning the gap. Germline V gene data show CDR1 as MNHNS and CDR2 as SASEGT. This CDR3 is 14 amino acids long. This CDR3 reads CASSFSHVPGSVFF. CDR3 DNA: TGTGCCAGCAGTTTCTCCCATGTGCCGGGGAGTGTGTTCTTC.

The V and J genes are TRBV18 and TRBJ1-4, with no clear D. The germline V and J ends were trimmed by 0 bases and 7 bases, with 6 bases remaining between them. The CDR3 is 13 residues long. Germline V gene data show CDR1 as KGHSH and CDR2 as LQKENI. The CDR3 loop reads CASSPPEAEKLFF. In DNA form, the CDR3 reads TGTGCCAGCTCACCACCGGAGGCTGAAAAACTGTTTTTT.

V gene TRBV5-6 combines with J gene TRBJ1-2; unclear D gene. The CDR3 consists of 13 residues. Germline CDR1 reads SGHDT; CDR2 reads YYEEEE. Trimming stripped 3 bases from V and 1 base from J, with 7 bases between. CDR3: CASSSTDNYGYTF. The CDR3 DNA follows: TGTGCCAGCAGCTCCACAGATAACTATGGCTACACCTTC.

CDR3 in amino acids: CASSQGTGDTEAFF. The CDR3 coding sequence is TGCGCCAGCAGCCAGGGAACAGGGGACACTGAAGCTTTCTTT. The chain uses TRBV4-3 and TRBJ1-1, with TRBD1 matching 7 bases. Germline CDR1 LGHNA, CDR2 YSLEER. The CDR3 has 14 residues. With V trimmed by 3 bases and J by 3 bases, 4 bases remained unmatched.

This chain links TRBV15 with TRBJ2-7; TRBD1 might be the D (5 bases). CDR3 length equals 13 residues. Trimming took 4 bases from V and 4 from J, leaving 11 bases between them. Germline V CDR1 and CDR2: LNHNV, YYDKDF (reference sequence). CDR3 DNA: TGTGCCACCAGCACAGGGCTAAGTTACGAGCAGTACTTC. Protein: CATSTGLSYEQYF. Drawing the rest from reference TRBV15 and TRBJ2-7, the complete variable domain is DAMVIQNPRYQVTQFGKPVTLSCSQTLNHNVMYWYQQKSSQAPKLLFHYYDKDFNNEADTPDNFQSRRPNTSFCFLDIRSPGLGDTAMYLCATSTGLSYEQYFGPGTRLTVT.

The J gene is TRBJ2-5, the V gene TRBV6-5; 7 bases align to TRBD1. CDR3 length: 14 amino acids. Trimming took 4 bases from V and 5 from J; bases not matched to a gene: 7. Germline CDR1 reads MNHEY; CDR2 reads SVGAGI. CDR3 sequence reads: CASSSAGGRETQYF. The CDR3 DNA sequence: TGTGCCAGCAGTTCCGCAGGGGGACGGGAGACCCAGTACTTC.

The chain uses TRBV9 and TRBJ2-1, with D tentatively TRBD1 (6 bases). Trimming stripped 4 bases from V and 5 bases from J, with 19 bases between. Germline values: CDR1 SGDLS, CDR2 YYNGEE. CDR3 size: 16 residues. CDR3 DNA sequence: TGTGCCAGCAGCCCCGGCCTCCGACAGGCCAACAATGAGCAGTTCTTC. This codes for CASSPGLRQANNEQFF.

The rearrangement joins TRBV7-9 to TRBJ2-2, with a weak D call TRBD1 (6 bases). Trimming cost V 0 bases and J 1 base, with 12 bases left between them. The CDR3 is 17 residues long. Germline CDR1 is SEHNR and CDR2 is FQNEAQ (reference sequence). This CDR3 is CASSLAPGQGNTGELFF. The CDR3 coding sequence is TGTGCCAGCAGCTTAGCGCCGGGACAAGGGAACACCGGGGAGCTGTTTTTT.

The V and J genes are TRBV4-1 and TRBJ2-3; 10 bases match TRBD2. Germline V lookup: CDR1 MGHRA, CDR2 YSYEKL. J lost 2 bases, V lost 2 bases, and 4 bases had no gene match. The CDR3 loop spans 16 amino acids. CDR3 bases: TGCGCCAGCAGCCAATTACTAGCGGGGAACACAGATACGCAGTATTTT. This translates into CASSQLLAGNTDTQYF.

The genes are TRBV7-2 and TRBJ1-5; D may be TRBD1 (5 bases). Germline CDR1 reads SGHTA; CDR2 reads FQGNSA. The CDR3 has 14 residues. The germline V and J ends were trimmed by 1 base and 2 bases, with 6 bases remaining between them. The CDR3 bases are TGTGCCAGCAGCTTAGAAGGGGGCAATCAGCCCCAGCATTTT. It codes for CASSLEGGNQPQHF. The full variable domain, in which reference TRBV7-2 and TRBJ1-5 provide the parts outside the CDR3, is GAGVSQSPSNKVTEKGKDVELRCDPISGHTALYWYRQSLGQGLEFLIYFQGNSAPDKSGLPSDRFSAERTGGSVSTLTIQRTQQEDSAVYLCASSLEGGNQPQHFGDGTRLSIL.

V and J are TRBV9 and TRBJ1-4, with 7 bases aligning to TRBD1. This CDR3 has 13 residues. CDR1 and CDR2 (germline): SGDLS, YYNGEE. Germline trimming cut 5 bases from V and 3 bases from J; bases unmatched to any gene: 1. CDR3 sequence reads: CASRGQSNEKLFF. The CDR3 DNA is TGTGCCAGCAGGGGACAGTCTAATGAAAAACTGTTTTTT.

V gene TRBV2 combines with J gene TRBJ2-7, with a possible D match to TRBD1 (6 bases). Trimming shortened V by 7 bases and J by 0 bases, and 13 bases separated the two germline ends. The CDR3 extends over 14 amino acids. Germline CDR1 reads SNHLY; CDR2 reads FYNNEI. This CDR3 reads CASTMRGHSYEQYF. CDR3 bases: TGTGCCAGCACCATGAGGGGACACTCCTACGAGCAGTACTTC.

Only a few counts were recorded for this clone. CDR3 protein: CASSVGLSSSYNEQFF. CDR3 nucleotides: TGTGCCAGCAGCGTAGGGCTATCTAGCTCCTACAATGAGCAGTTCTTC. This chain connects TRBV9 to TRBJ2-1; D uncertain. CDR1 is SGDLS, CDR2 YYNGEE, per germline. The CDR3 length is 16 residues. V lost 0 bases and J 0 bases, leaving 10 bases between the germline ends.

This sequence joins TRBV30 and TRBJ2-1; tentative D call: TRBD1 (5 bases). This CDR3 spans 13 amino acids. The V gene lost 4 bases and the J gene lost 7 bases, with 14 bases spanning the gap. The germline CDR1 and CDR2 sequences are GTSNPN and SVGIG (reference sequence). The DNA for the CDR3 is TGTGCCTGGAATAGGGCAAGGGGAAATGAGCAGTTCTTC. It translates to CAWNRARGNEQFF.

The chain recombines TRBV5-1 with TRBJ1-3, with 9 bases lining up with TRBD1. Germline CDR1 and CDR2: SGHRS and YFSETQ. J gave up 7 bases and V 4 bases, and 6 bases lay outside the gene matches. The CDR3 is 14 amino acids. The CDR3 is CASSPGTGRNTIYF. CDR3 nucleotides: TGCGCCAGCAGCCCGGGGACAGGGAGGAACACCATATATTTT.

The chain recombines TRBV5-6 with TRBJ2-3; weak D call: TRBD1 (6 bases). This CDR3 spans 16 amino acids. With 4 bases removed from V and 2 bases from J, the gap between germline ends came to 17 bases. Germline-derived CDR1 and CDR2 are SGHDT and YYEEEE. CDR3 in amino acids: CASSSGTTTFTDTQYF. DNA of the CDR3: TGTGCCAGCAGCAGTGGGACAACCACTTTCACAGATACGCAGTATTTT.